This TCR beta chain comes out of a study of tumor and adjacent non-tumor tissue in lung cancer. Study-wide results and limits: Patients with more diverse tumor TCRs had worse survival. Compared with tumor, normal lung showed significantly lower TCR diversity.

A modified ARM-PCR protocol with three rounds of nested PCR amplified TCRbeta. Each CDR3 protein gets one entry after TCRdb re-called the multiplex PCR reads with MiXCR. The data contain some 200,000 distinct CDR3 sequences, about 76% of them singletons. This CDR3 is built from 12 residues. CDR1 SGHDT and CDR2 YYEEEE come from the germline V gene. The V gene lost 2 bases and the J gene lost 6 bases, with 7 bases spanning the gap. Of note for this clonotype: No antigen is known for it.

No cell sorting was done before RNA was extracted from the tissue. The TCR sequence derives from a man in his sixties with non-small cell lung cancer. The sample consisted of lung tumor tissue. This rearrangement joins TRBV5-6 to TRBJ2-3, with TRBD1 as a possible D gene (6 bases). CDR3 coding DNA: TGTGCCAGCAGCTTTACAGGGGATACGCAGTATTTT. This codes for CASSFTGDTQYF.